This passage covers 6 T cell receptor beta chains from one sample sequenced in a study of CD8 T cells in Susac syndrome. When the RNA was reverse transcribed, random hexamers were used with an input of about 0.5 to 1 ug. TCRdb independently ran MiXCR on the immunoSEQ multiplex PCR reads; one entry per CDR3 protein. Among roughly 150,000 distinct CDR3 sequences listed, about 91% were seen once. Sequencing was carried out using CD4+ T cells from PBMCs. The receptors come from a human donor in good health.

This chain uses TRBV5-4 with TRBJ2-1, with a weak D call TRBD2 (5 bases). The V and J ends lost 3 bases and 0 bases respectively, with 22 bases between them. In germline, CDR1 is SGHNT, CDR2 YYREEE (reference sequence). The CDR3 runs 19 residues. CDR3 sequence: CASSSFLTRTRSSYNEQFF. DNA of the CDR3: TGTGCCAGCAGCTCCTTTTTAACCCGGACTCGGAGCTCCTACAATGAGCAGTTCTTC.

The J gene is TRBJ2-7, the V gene TRBV20-1; D is ambiguous. Per germline, CDR1 DFQATT and CDR2 SNEGSKA (reference sequence). The V gene lost 5 bases and the J gene lost 2 bases, with 19 bases spanning the gap. The CDR3 is 15 amino acids. In nucleotides, the CDR3 is TGCAGTGCTCCCAACCCTACAGTGCGTACCTACGAGCAGTACTTC. This sequence encodes CSAPNPTVRTYEQYF.

The chain links TRBV20-1 to TRBJ2-3; D might be TRBD1 (6 bases). The V end lost 1 base, the J end lost 0 bases, and 8 bases lay between the germline ends. The length of the CDR3 is 14 residues. CDR1 and CDR2 (germline): DFQATT, SNEGSKA (reference sequence). This chain's CDR3 is CSARVGASTDTQYF. CDR3 DNA: TGCAGTGCTAGAGTGGGGGCGAGCACAGATACGCAGTATTTT.

The V call is TRBV29-1, the J call TRBJ2-5; 8 bases map to TRBD1. The germline gives CDR1 SQVTM, CDR2 ANQGSEA. The CDR3 has 12 residues. V lost 7 bases to trimming and J lost 2 bases; unmatched junction nucleotides: 3. The CDR3 nucleotides are TGCAGCGCACGGACAGGGCAAGAGACCCAGTACTTC. Its protein is CSARTGQETQYF.

The CDR3 loop reads CASSLARIVGGETQYF. CDR3 bases: TGTGCCAGCAGCTTAGCGCGGATTGTGGGTGGGGAGACCCAGTACTTC. The chain employs TRBV7-8 and TRBJ2-5; unclear D gene. The CDR3 sequence is 16 residues long. Per germline, CDR1 SGHVS and CDR2 FQNEAQ. The V gene lost 0 bases and the J gene lost 5 bases, with 16 bases spanning the gap. Full variable domain (rest looked up from reference TRBV7-8 and TRBJ2-5): GAGVSQSPRYKVAKRGQDVALRCDPISGHVSLFWYQQALGQGPEFLTYFQNEAQLDKSGLPSDRFFAERPEGSVSTLKIQRTQQEDSAVYLCASSLARIVGGETQYFGPGTRLLVL.

The CDR3 here is CASSSPGTGNNYGYTF. The DNA for the CDR3 is TGTGCCAGCAGTTCTCCCGGGACAGGGAATAACTATGGCTACACCTTC. The chain uses TRBV28 and TRBJ1-2; 9 bases map to TRBD1. The germline V gene encodes CDR1 MDHEN and CDR2 SYDVKM. The V gene end was trimmed by 4 bases and the J gene end by 1 base; junction bases not matched to a gene: 7. This CDR3 has 16 amino acids.